This is a list of T cell receptor beta chains from one sample in a study of CXCR3-negative and CXCR3-positive naive CD8 T cells. Using the 5' RACE reads, TCRdb records one entry per CDR3 protein without DNA. In all, the sample yields fewer than 6,500 distinct CDR3 sequences. Input material: naive CXCR3+ CD8+ T cells from blood. All receptors come from a human donor in good health. Some clones in this sample may be carry-over from other donors' samples. CDR3s include the opening cysteine and the closing phenylalanine or tryptophan. Each record gives: clone size, J gene, V gene, CDR3 protein. Clone size, where shown, is once, few, many, or a class for clones that have expanded.

- TRBJ2-1 TRBV29-1 CSVAGKAETYSYNEQFF
medium-sized TRBJ1-2 TRBV7-9 CASSGEQFTNYGYTF
- TRBJ2-1 TRBV6-5 CASSLQGVNEQFF
medium-sized TRBJ1-1 TRBV4-1 CASSQGGGGSDTEAFF
- TRBJ2-7 TRBV11-2 CASSPPLLDYEQYF
- TRBJ2-7 TRBV7-2 CASSLGVSSYEQYF
medium-sized TRBJ2-1 TRBV4-1 CASSYTLGTGSNEQFF
- TRBJ2-7 TRBV10-3 CAILGDSYEQYF
- TRBJ2-7 TRBV2 CASSEALGVSYEQYF
medium-sized TRBJ2-6 TRBV4-3 CASSQDRDYFSGANVLTF
- TRBJ2-1 TRBV29-1 CSVARRGSYNEQFF
medium-sized TRBJ2-3 TRBV20-1 CSARELTGLSTDTQYF
medium-sized TRBJ2-1 TRBV2 CASSAAGHEFF
- TRBJ1-2 TRBV12-3/TRBV12-4 CASSLVQGIDYGYTF
- TRBJ2-7 TRBV7-9 CASRMAGAEQYF
- TRBJ1-1 TRBV28 CASNRGGAEAFF
- TRBJ2-1 TRBV3-1 CASSQSLEQFF
- TRBJ1-1 TRBV29-1 CSVGTGNTEAFF
- TRBJ1-2 TRBV12-3/TRBV12-4 CASSLGGILNYGYTF
medium-sized TRBJ2-1 TRBV20-1 CSARPGLAGLLYNEQFF
- TRBJ2-4 TRBV7-6 CASSPRGAKNIQYF
medium-sized TRBJ2-1 TRBV12-3/TRBV12-4 CASSSPSLAPYNEQFF
medium-sized TRBJ2-1 TRBV29-1 CSVEKGLPNEQFF
- TRBJ2-1 TRBV5-1 CASSLGQGENEQFF
- TRBJ1-1 TRBV7-8 CASSLYLSGQMDTEAFF
- TRBJ1-1 TRBV7-8 CASSLDGFSGLLENTEAFF
- TRBJ2-2 TRBV10-1 CASRVSNTGELFF
- TRBJ2-4 TRBV10-3 CAIPPEGRGAKNIQYF
- TRBJ2-7 TRBV20-1 CSARDQRASYEQYF
- TRBJ2-7 TRBV2 CASRAGTGGLEQYF
medium-sized TRBJ2-1 TRBV20-1 CSARDLELPEQFF
medium-sized TRBJ2-7 TRBV28 CASSERVGYGTWEQYF
- TRBJ1-1 TRBV19 CASSAGYTEAFF
medium-sized TRBJ2-5 TRBV21-1 CASSKGRGLAGETQYF
- TRBJ1-1 TRBV7-9 CASSLEGGAFF
medium-sized TRBJ2-5 TRBV11-2 CASSSTPVETQYF
- TRBJ2-4 TRBV12-3/TRBV12-4 CASSPTYDIQYF
medium-sized TRBJ2-3 TRBV7-8 CATSQGGATDTQYF
- TRBJ2-5 TRBV7-9 CASSLRQGPQETQYF
- TRBJ2-1 TRBV11-1 CASSFPPGTEQFF
- TRBJ2-7 TRBV7-2 CASSFIEGLGEQYF
medium-sized TRBJ2-5 TRBV3-1 CASSQVWAYGETQYF
medium-sized TRBJ2-7 TRBV6-6 CASSYSKNREGEQYF
medium-sized TRBJ1-1 TRBV20-1 CSVEEKGPSEAFF
medium-sized TRBJ2-1 TRBV7-6 CASSLARDRYNEQFF
- TRBJ1-1 TRBV5-1 CASSLEGRVNTEAFF